This is a list of T cell receptor beta chains from one sample in a study of lymphopenia after photon versus proton radiotherapy. TCRdb's table, derived via immunoSEQ multiplex PCR, lists solely in-frame clones and lacks some. Of around 26,000 clones listed, about 81% are singletons. Sequenced material: peripheral blood, taken from a patient treated with photon-based radiotherapy. The source is a man aged 50 to 59 with gastric cancer. The CDR3 runs from the conserved cysteine through the conserved F or W. D genes are given only for firm matches. Size values are once, few and many counts, or a class for expanded clones, and some rows have none.

>few|TRBJ1-1|TRBV5-4|-
CASSLTGNTEAFF
TGTGCCAGCAGCTTGACGGGGAACACTGAAGCTTTCTTT
>-|TRBJ2-3|TRBV19|-
CASSIWGFTPDTQYF
TGTGCCAGTAGTATCTGGGGGTTCACCCCAGATACGCAGTATTTT
>-|TRBJ1-4|TRBV5-6|TRBD1
CASSSPNAGGVEKLFF
TGTGCCAGCAGCTCACCGAACGCAGGGGGCGTTGAAAAACTGTTTTTT
>-|TRBJ1-1|TRBV7-3|-
CASSKTKAEAFF
TGTGCCAGCAGCAAAACAAAGGCGGAAGCTTTCTTT
>-|TRBJ1-2|TRBV5-5|-
CASSLAPGSSYGYTF
TGTGCCAGCAGCTTGGCCCCAGGGTCGTCCTATGGCTACACCTTC
>-|TRBJ1-2|TRBV30|-
CAWSVPQTNYGYTF
TGTGCCTGGAGTGTACCCCAAACTAACTATGGCTACACCTTC
>few|TRBJ1-3|TRBV6-4|-
CASSVVYSGNTIYF
TGTGCCAGCAGTGTCGTTTACTCTGGAAACACCATATATTTT
>-|TRBJ2-1|TRBV6-4|-
CASSEGLDANEQFF
TGTGCCAGCAGTGAGGGACTTGATGCCAATGAGCAGTTCTTC
>few|TRBJ2-1|TRBV19|TRBD1
CASGRQGSYNEQFF
TGTGCCAGTGGAAGACAGGGGTCGTACAATGAGCAGTTCTTC
>few|TRBJ1-5|TRBV18|TRBD1
CASSPTGDGGQPQHF
TGTGCCAGCTCACCGACAGGGGACGGGGGTCAGCCCCAGCATTTT
>-|TRBJ1-2|TRBV4-3|-
CASSQDPAYGYTF
TGCGCCAGCAGCCAAGATCCGGCTTATGGCTACACCTTC
>once|TRBJ1-4|TRBV5-1|-
CASSLGGGNEKLFF
TGCGCCAGCAGCTTGGGAGGGGGAAATGAAAAACTGTTTTTT
>-|TRBJ2-3|TRBV15|-
CATSNSTTSDTQYF
TGTGCCACCAGCAATAGTACTACTAGCGATACGCAGTATTTT